Included here is one T cell receptor (beta chain) sequence, with context. What this receptor recognizes is not known. Base-call qualities are not available, and no considerably larger clone is one nucleotide away. The cohort consisted of hundreds of healthy bone marrow donors. At the time of sampling, all cohort members were nominally healthy, though unrecorded immune exposures were likely present. The donor was CMV seronegative and belonged to the group of over 350 seronegative cohort members. Every donor gave a peripheral blood sample, and the peripheral blood mononuclear cells from that sample were used for TCR beta sequencing. The Qiagen DNeasy Blood Extraction Kit was used to extract genomic DNA from the blood cell samples. Libraries were prepared through the immunoSEQ multiplex PCR assay. The multiplex PCR relied on a mix of 60 forward primers for TCR Vbeta segments and 13 reverse primers for TCR Jbeta segments. Amplification of the CDR3 region of rearranged TCR beta genes was performed with a multiplex PCR assay on genomic DNA. On the Illumina HiSeq System, the amplified TCR beta libraries were sequenced as 87-base-pair reads. In the authors' own workflow: A later analysis tallied 70 million to 100 million unique TCR beta chains across the 666 repertoires, and about 12 million of those chains were shared by two or more donors. A nearest-neighbor algorithm error-corrected the raw reads and collapsed the reads into unique sequences, merging closely related sequences to remove PCR and sequencing errors. CDR3 sequences were aligned to IMGT reference sequences to assign V, D and J gene segments. Each retained sequence needed at least a six-nucleotide match to both a V gene segment and a J gene segment. A rearrangement was called productive if the CDR3 had no stop codons and remained in frame with V and J, and every other rearrangement was called non-productive. Following IMGT convention, CDR3 was defined as the stretch from the second conserved V-encoded cysteine to the conserved J-encoded phenylalanine. The earlier analysis of about 590 of the donors excluded sequences that lacked an unambiguous match to a single V gene segment. In an earlier analysis of roughly 600 of the donors, a V segment was called functional when productive rearrangements were above 56.7%, and segregating when the standard deviation between donors exceeded 5%. A statistical classification framework was built for diagnosing cytomegalovirus status from the catalog of TCR beta chain sequences. In a later analysis, TCR nucleotide sequences were compared against IMGT/GENE-DB human TR gene sequences so that V and J genes could be assigned. A later analysis assigned CDR3 sequences and most-parsimonious VDJ recombination scenarios with the TCRdist pipeline. A later analysis defined each TCR beta chain by its CDR3 amino acid sequence plus V-gene family, and excluded reads lacking a unique V-gene family. To address suspected cross-contamination and a sequencing artifact, a later analysis removed around 590 highly shared, low-generation-probability nucleotide sequences. In a later analysis, a clonal expansion index was calculated for each public chain from normalized within-repertoire ranks of inferred template counts. A later analysis computed generation probabilities with a VDJ recombination model fitted to out-of-frame rearrangements, and checked the results against IGoR. In a later analysis, hypergeometric tests were used to score TCR-TCR, TCR-HLA and TCR-CMV co-occurrence, with a repertoire-size bias correction applied to TCR pairs. To estimate false discovery rates, a later analysis permuted the HLA or CMV assignments 20 times. In a later analysis, co-occurring TCRs were grouped with DBSCAN, and TCRdist sequence similarity was added when clustering was performed within HLA-allele-positive subsets. Co-occurrence clustering excluded repertoires with fewer than 30,000 or more than 120,000 public chains, plus five with anomalous nucleotide sharing. Here the immuneACCESS table is served through TCRdb, limited to in-frame sequences with V and J called. Missing clones are a known gap in these copies; in checked studies unresolved V genes cover under half, and the rest lacks a known reason. V and J calls and clone size are those listed in that table; D and trimming were worked out from the DNA. This sample is represented by about 170,000 clones; approximately 81% of them were singletons. Approximately 2.2% of the sample belongs to the ten largest clones.

This specimen belongs to a study of cytomegalovirus exposure and HLA in healthy donors (dated by TCRdb to about 2017). For the study in its entirety: An earlier analysis of about 560 of the donors reported approximately 280 Gb of sequence data and 90 million to 120 million unique TCR beta sequences obtained from about 200 million T cells. An early release that covered roughly 600 HLA-typed donors contained 250 to 350 gigabases of sequencing data and tens of millions of unique TCR sequences. Of the 398 genotyped donors, 65% to 90% fell in the genetic ancestry cluster associated with self-reported Caucasian donors. The study was designed to test whether signatures of past pathogen exposure could be identified by cataloging public T cell receptors. Using immunosequencing, the study profiled T cell repertoires from 640 or so subjects and related those repertoires to cytomegalovirus serostatus. Besides the first cohort of more than 650 subjects, a separate validation cohort made up of over 100 different subjects was used. The study combined high-throughput TCR immunosequencing, statistical association of individual TCRs with disease status, and machine learning to predict cytomegalovirus infection status. To study patterns of TCR occurrence, a later analysis re-analyzed previously published TCR beta repertoires from hundreds of donors and added high-resolution HLA genotyping. The later analysis used no new phenotypic data to find candidate immune exposures, relying instead on TCR beta sequences and their occurrence across donors. In an earlier analysis of 550 to 700 of the donors, high-throughput TCR beta sequencing was used to judge whether each TCR beta V gene segment behaved as functional or pseudogenic. Alongside the repertoire data, information on donor age, sex, ethnicity and CMV serostatus was compiled. In a later genetic analysis, genome-wide SNP genotypes for about three fifths of the roughly 670 donors were used, and that subset was treated as a discovery cohort. All discovery cohort repertoires had been generated on a single sequencing platform. HLA typing covered class I and class II loci at four-digit resolution. Typing coverage differed by locus: A, B, C, DRB1 and DQB1 were typed in about 629-640 donors, DQA1 in about 500, DPA1 in some 570, and DPB1 in just under 490. Several DR-DQ haplotypes were treated as single units for association and clustering because of strong linkage in the cohort. Among about 400 genotyped donors of the cohort, an average of around 220,000 unique TCR beta nucleotide sequences was sequenced per donor, of which about 19% were non-productive. Results and caveats for the whole study, not just this receptor: In an earlier analysis of about 550 of the donors, most TCR beta V segments were observed in productive rearrangements about 90% or about 30% of the time, broadly matching IMGT annotations. Cytomegalovirus status was reported to be diagnosed by the classifier with high specificity and sensitivity in both the original and validation cohorts. Because some donors lacked HLA typing at each locus, the association tests relied only on the typed subset. In a later analysis, HLA-associated TCR beta chains were found to be more clonally expanded and to have lower generation probabilities than equally common non-associated chains. The authors suggested that the approach could potentially be extended to other disease states and immunological phenotypes. Several of the top co-occurrence clusters appeared to be linked to parvovirus B19, influenza, CMV and Epstein-Barr virus, according to a later analysis. V-gene and J-gene trimming of TCR beta chains was associated with a missense DCLRE1C variant in a later genetic analysis, and the association was replicated in an independent cohort. This cohort had only TCR beta chains sequenced, and the lack of alpha or paired-chain data limited which features could be detected. Across donors, most TCR sequences were observed very rarely, whereas some public TCRs were present in many individuals. Three of the identified cytomegalovirus-associated TCR beta chains were confirmed in vitro to be specific for cytomegalovirus antigens. The study gave a list of about 170 TCR beta chains associated with cytomegalovirus. A further reported finding was that TCR beta sequences accurately predicted the HLA-A and HLA-B alleles for most subjects in the first cohort. Because counts were too low, seventeen rarely observed V segments, including chromosome 9 orphons, were excluded from the earlier analysis of under 650 of the donors. When HLA alleles, especially DR and DQ, strongly co-occurred, TCR associations were difficult to assign to individual alleles. Linkage disequilibrium might explain the correlated functional status among segregating V segments, but an unknown experimental factor could not be ruled out. In a later analysis, most CMV-associated TCR beta chains were found to appear HLA-restricted, with HLA associations seemingly driven largely by CMV exposure. Immune exposure information for the cohort was limited to CMV serostatus. The 87-base-pair reads could not distinguish some IMGT-functional V segments, including TRBV6-2 and TRBV6-3, so those segments were excluded. A cluster of highly shared sequence variants was judged likely to represent a technical artifact of the sequencing pipeline. A later genetic analysis reported fewer N-insertions in productive TCRs among donors in an Asian-associated ancestry cluster than the approximately 670-donor mean. Specific HLA alleles were associated with 15,000 to 20,000 TCR beta sequences at a false discovery rate of 0.05 in a later analysis. Roughly uniform sequencing depth across donors was assumed in presence/absence analyses, although this assumption may not hold. In a later analysis, the rate of TCR association differed among HLA loci, with DRB1 alleles having the most associated TCRs and HLA-C alleles having the fewest.

Inclusive of the bounding cysteine and phenylalanine, the CDR3 is 13 residues long. The read is trimmed to its CDR3 DNA, 39 bases read in frame from base 1. The junction carries 9 bases between V and J, which are trimmed by 5 bases and 4 bases respectively. The germline V gene gives CDR1 as SGHTA and CDR2 as FQGNSA. The V gene is TRBV7-2 and the J gene is TRBJ2-1; the D gene lacks a confident call. The source of this sequence is a woman aged 45 to 65 in good health and CMV-seronegative. The specimen was PBMCs. The CDR3 protein: CASSLQIYNEQFF. The DNA sequence is as follows: TGTGCCAGCAGCCTTCAGATTTACAATGAGCAGTTCTTC.